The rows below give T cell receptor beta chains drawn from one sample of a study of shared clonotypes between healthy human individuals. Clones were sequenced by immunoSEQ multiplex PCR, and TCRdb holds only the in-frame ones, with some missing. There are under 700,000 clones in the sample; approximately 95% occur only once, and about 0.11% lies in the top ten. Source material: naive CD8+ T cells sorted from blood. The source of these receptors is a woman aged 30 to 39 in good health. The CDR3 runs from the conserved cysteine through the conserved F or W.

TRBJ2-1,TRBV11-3,CASSFKTGGSYNEQFF
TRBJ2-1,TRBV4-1,CASSQDGSGSFNEQFF
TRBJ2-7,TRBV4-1,CASSQAQTYEQYF
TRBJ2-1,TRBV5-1,CASRFRLAANSGEQFF
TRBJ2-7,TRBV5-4,CASSLGGYEQYF
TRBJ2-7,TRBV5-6,CASRQWGTDEQYF
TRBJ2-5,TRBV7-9,CASSLATGEIAGSQETQYF
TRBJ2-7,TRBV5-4,CASSTEYEQYF
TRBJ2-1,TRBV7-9,CASSSGTSGRFNEQFF
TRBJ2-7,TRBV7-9,CASSATPGGLLYEQYF
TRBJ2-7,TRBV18,CASSPGQIYEQYF
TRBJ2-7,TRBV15,CATSRVSWVAEQYF
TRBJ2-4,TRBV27,CASIPTSGRQKNIQYF
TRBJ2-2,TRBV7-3,CASSRTVTNTGELFF
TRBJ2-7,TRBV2,CASSDMQGAGEQYF
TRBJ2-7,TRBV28,CASRSSGSDPTYEQYF
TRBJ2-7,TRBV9,CASSVGGSPYEQYF
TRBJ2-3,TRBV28,CASGGGADTQYF
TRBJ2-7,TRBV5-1,CASSHGEAYEQYF
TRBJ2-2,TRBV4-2,CASSQGGSYSGELFF
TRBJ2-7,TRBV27,CASSFTSSYEQYF
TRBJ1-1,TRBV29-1,CSVGGTEAFF
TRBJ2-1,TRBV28,CASSLARGLRNEQFF
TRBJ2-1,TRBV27,CASSFLGQGYEQFF
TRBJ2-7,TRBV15,CATSRDRGLAGGLDYEQYF
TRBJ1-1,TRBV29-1,CSVGGTPEAFF
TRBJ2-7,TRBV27,CASSLGEGYEQYF
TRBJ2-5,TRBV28,CASSRGWSQYF
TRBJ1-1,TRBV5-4,CASSTGGTGGNTEAFF
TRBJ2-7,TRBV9,CASSRTDRNSYEQYF
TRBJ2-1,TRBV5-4,CASSSLYEQFF
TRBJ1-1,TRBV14,CASSPIGGRNTEAFF
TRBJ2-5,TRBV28,CASGPPLAYQETQYF
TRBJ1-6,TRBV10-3,CAISDEGRDSPLHF
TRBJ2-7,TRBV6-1,CASRAPAPAYEQYF
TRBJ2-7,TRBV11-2,CASSPGPGRARFNEQYF
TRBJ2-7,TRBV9,CASSVVGDGYEQYF
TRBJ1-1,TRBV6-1,CASRNPGGDTEAFF
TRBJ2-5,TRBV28,CASSQNWSETQYF
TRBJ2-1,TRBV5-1,CASSTRGNEQFF
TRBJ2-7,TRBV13,CASSSRAEPAPYEQYF
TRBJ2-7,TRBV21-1,CASSKVSGTGGFHRTYEQYF
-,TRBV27,CASGHHEQYF
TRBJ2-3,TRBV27,CASSTGPTTDTQYF
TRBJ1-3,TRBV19,CASSPNDRVGNTIYF
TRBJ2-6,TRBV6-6,CASTLPGTGGIGLTF
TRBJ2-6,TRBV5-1,CASSLAGGTGANVLTF
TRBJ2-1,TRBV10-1,CASSGTGGAVNEQFF
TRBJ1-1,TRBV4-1,CASSHHGQMNTEAFF
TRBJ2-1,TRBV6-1,CASRDRGYNEQFF
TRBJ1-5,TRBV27,CASGDRGQPQHF
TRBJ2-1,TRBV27,CASSLREAYNEQFF
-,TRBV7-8,CASSTRQGAYEQYF
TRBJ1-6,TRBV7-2,CASSLEVPLSSYNSPLHF